Shown below are 30 T cell receptor beta chains from a single sample sequenced in a study of blood T cell repertoires in COVID-19. Profiled with immunoSEQ multiplex PCR; TCRdb holds only in-frame clones, not every one. The sample carries 250,000 to 300,000 clones, about nine tenths recorded once. Sequenced input: peripheral blood. The origin of the receptors is a woman aged 25 to 39 with active or convalescent COVID-19.

In its sample, this clone was seen a few times. The rearrangement joins TRBV10-3 to TRBJ1-1; 7 bases fit TRBD1. The CDR3 has 14 residues. V was pared by 5 bases and J by 5 bases, with 8 bases of the junction left unmatched. Germline V gene sequence: CDR1 ENHRY, CDR2 SYGVKD. The CDR3 sequence: CAISPRQGQTEAFF. CDR3 DNA sequence: TGTGCCATCAGTCCGAGACAGGGTCAGACTGAAGCTTTCTTT.

The chain links TRBV10-2 to TRBJ2-5; 10 bases map to TRBD2. Germline-derived CDR1 and CDR2 are WSHSY and SAAADI. The ends lost 9 bases at V and 1 base at J; junction bases unmatched: 8. CDR3 length equals 15 residues. CDR3 protein: CARRAGGPFQETQYF. The CDR3 coding sequence is TGCGCCAGAAGAGCGGGGGGGCCTTTCCAAGAGACCCAGTACTTC.

The CDR3 nucleotides are TGTGCCAGCAGCTTAGTAGGGGGATGGGATCAGCCCCAGCATTTT. This codes for CASSLVGGWDQPQHF. The rearrangement joins TRBV7-8 to TRBJ1-5, with a tentative D call TRBD1 (6 bases). This CDR3 has 15 residues. Trimming shortened V by 1 base and J by 5 bases, and 12 bases separated the two germline ends. Germline loops: CDR1 SGHVS, CDR2 FQNEAQ.

This clone was counted once. The junction shows a germline mismatch at one end, possibly a read error. V usage is TRBV7-7 and J usage is TRBJ2-2; D possibly corresponds to TRBD1 (5 bases). Germline V gives CDR1 SSHAT, CDR2 FNYEAQ (reference sequence). This CDR3 has 16 residues. The CDR3: CASSLGPGRWTGELFF. In DNA, the CDR3 is TGTGCTAGCAGCTTGGGGCCTGGGCGATGGACCGGGGAGCTGTTTTTT. The whole variable domain, filled in from reference TRBV7-7 and TRBJ2-2, reads GAGVSQSPRYKVTKRGQDVTLRCDPISSHATLYWYQQALGQGPEFLTYFNYEAQPDKSGLPSDRFSAERPEGSISTLTIQRTEQRDSAMYRCASSLGPGRWTGELFFGEGSRLTVL.

As for this clone: The same CDR3 arises from other DNA sequences in this sample as well. This chain joins TRBV4-2 and TRBJ1-5, with D hard to call. This CDR3 has 13 residues. Per germline, CDR1 LGHNA and CDR2 YNFKEQ. Trimming took 0 bases from V and 4 from J, leaving 4 bases between them. For the CDR3, the DNA is TGTGCCAGCAGCCAAGACAGGAATCAGCCCCAGCATTTT. Amino acids: CASSQDRNQPQHF.

This chain links TRBV5-1 with TRBJ1-4; 11 positions agree with TRBD1. The V gene end was trimmed by 4 bases and the J gene end by 7 bases; junction bases not matched to a gene: 3. Germline V gene sequence: CDR1 SGHRS, CDR2 YFSETQ. The CDR3 contains 14 residues. CDR3 DNA sequence: TGCGCCAGCAGCGCCGGGACAGGGGGTGAAAAACTGTTTTTT. This gives the protein CASSAGTGGEKLFF.

The CDR3 here is CASSLRGQSSYNEQFF. For the CDR3, the DNA is TGTGCCAGCAGCCTCAGAGGACAGAGCTCCTACAATGAGCAGTTCTTC. This chain connects TRBV5-4 to TRBJ2-1, with D perhaps matching TRBD1 (6 bases). Deletions cut 4 bases from V and 0 bases from J, with 14 bases between. Germline values: CDR1 SGHNT, CDR2 YYREEE (reference sequence). The CDR3 runs to 16 residues. The whole variable domain, remainder taken from reference TRBV5-4 and TRBJ2-1, is ETGVTQSPTHLIKTRGQQVTLRCSSQSGHNTVSWYQQALGQGPQFIFQYYREEENGRGNFPPRFSGLQFPNYSSELNVNALELDDSALYLCASSLRGQSSYNEQFFGPGTRLTVL.

V and J are TRBV21-1 and TRBJ2-2; the DNA was not used to check the table's D call, TRBD1. TRBV21-1 is a listed pseudogene. The CDR3 has 13 residues. The CDR3 DNA is TGTGCCACCCTCCTACAGGGACCCGGGGAGCTGTTTTTT. Translated, it gives CATLLQGPGELFF.

The rearrangement joins TRBV5-4 to TRBJ2-1; D perhaps matches TRBD2 (5 bases). CDR3 length: 15 amino acids. Germline lookup yields CDR1 SGHNT and CDR2 YYREEE (reference sequence). Trimming removed 4 bases from V and 8 bases from J, with 19 bases in between. CDR3 in DNA: TGTGCCAGCAGCCTATCTTTGGACTCGAGCGATGAGCAGTTCTTC. It encodes CASSLSLDSSDEQFF.

This sequence joins TRBV30 and TRBJ1-1, with D possibly matching TRBD1 (5 bases). V lost 5 bases to trimming and J lost 3 bases, with 10 bases between them. Germline CDR1 GTSNPN, CDR2 SVGIG (reference sequence). The CDR3 has 12 amino acids. CDR3 sequence: CAWVDRYTEAFF. The CDR3 DNA follows: TGTGCCTGGGTCGACAGATACACTGAAGCTTTCTTT.

This clone was seen only a few times. DNA for the CDR3: TGTGCCACCAGTGATTTACTAGGCTACACCTTC. Translation: CATSDLLGYTF. V usage is TRBV24-1 and J usage is TRBJ1-2, with D uncertain. V was cut by 1 base and J by 8 bases, with 4 bases left in between. Germline values: CDR1 KGHDR, CDR2 SFDVKD. This CDR3 contains 11 residues.

The chain employs TRBV5-3 and TRBJ2-2; D not certain. TRBV5-3 is an ORF; its function is uncertain. CDR3 length: 16 residues. The V and J ends lost 0 bases and 6 bases respectively, with 15 bases between them. The CDR3 DNA follows: TGTGCCAGAAGCTTGGAATGCTCGCCTCGGGCCGGGGAGCTGTTTTTT. Translated: CARSLECSPRAGELFF.

This rearrangement joins TRBV5-6 to TRBJ1-5, with 9 bases matching TRBD1. Germline trimming cut 1 base from V and 2 bases from J; bases unmatched to any gene: 7. This CDR3 has 17 amino acids. Germline V gene data show CDR1 as SGHDT and CDR2 as YYEEEE. The chain's CDR3 is CASSLYRGLSGNQPQHF. The CDR3, as DNA: TGTGCCAGCAGCTTGTACAGGGGGCTATCAGGCAATCAGCCCCAGCATTTT.

This clone has just a few counts. The chain couples TRBV7-9 to TRBJ1-4; 9 bases are a match to TRBD1. The germline V gene has CDR1 SEHNR and CDR2 FQNEAQ (reference sequence). CDR3 length equals 15 residues. V was clipped by 5 bases and J by 4 bases; unmatched bases: 5. The CDR3 is CASSRSGQGNEKLFF. The CDR3 DNA reads TGTGCCAGCAGCCGCTCGGGACAGGGTAATGAAAAACTGTTTTTT.

V is TRBV4-3 and J is TRBJ2-5; 12 bases are a match to TRBD2. This CDR3 comprises 16 residues. The junction had 5 bases not matched to a gene; V was cut back by 4 bases and J by 2 bases. The germline V gene has CDR1 LGHNA and CDR2 YSLEER. Written as DNA, the CDR3 is TGCGCCAGCAGCCGAGCTAGCGGGGGGGGTCAAGAGACCCAGTACTTC. This encodes CASSRASGGGQETQYF.

The chain combines TRBV7-2 with TRBJ1-2; tentative D call: TRBD1 (5 bases). V lost 3 bases to trimming and J lost 8 bases, with 16 bases between them. The CDR3 sequence is 14 residues long. Germline V CDR1 and CDR2: SGHTA, FQGNSA. The CDR3: CASSLIRQGGGYTF. The CDR3 region has the DNA TGTGCCAGCAGCTTGATACGGCAGGGTGGCGGCTACACCTTC. The whole variable domain, remainder taken from reference TRBV7-2 and TRBJ1-2, is GAGVSQSPSNKVTEKGKDVELRCDPISGHTALYWYRQSLGQGLEFLIYFQGNSAPDKSGLPSDRFSAERTGGSVSTLTIQRTQQEDSAVYLCASSLIRQGGGYTFGSGTRLTVV.

This clone came up once. The V gene is TRBV29-1, the J gene TRBJ1-1, with D possibly matching TRBD1 (6 bases). The length of the CDR3 is 13 residues. Germline V gives CDR1 SQVTM, CDR2 ANQGSEA. Trimming removed 8 bases at V and 5 bases at J, with 18 bases between. The CDR3 DNA is TGCAGCACCAGAACAGGGTCGGGTACTGAAGCTTTCTTT. As protein: CSTRTGSGTEAFF.

This chain connects TRBV21-1 to TRBJ2-7; the listed D gene, TRBD1, was not tested against the DNA. TRBV21-1 is an annotated pseudogene. The CDR3 has 17 residues. The CDR3 DNA reads TGTGCCAGCAGCAAAGAAACTGGGACAGGGGTATCCTACGAGCAGTACTTC. Protein sequence: CASSKETGTGVSYEQYF.

V and J are TRBV9 and TRBJ1-2; 8 bases are shared with TRBD1. Germline CDR1 is SGDLS and CDR2 is YYNGEE. The CDR3 has 16 residues. J lost 0 bases, V lost 0 bases, and 4 bases had no gene match. This chain's CDR3 is CASSVGTGQTNYGYTF. The CDR3, as DNA: TGTGCCAGCAGCGTAGGGACAGGGCAGACTAACTATGGCTACACCTTC.

The chain employs TRBV9 and TRBJ1-2; 7 bases align to TRBD1. This CDR3 region has 13 residues. Trimming at V came to 5 bases and at J to 5 bases, leaving 6 bases not matched to a gene. Looked up from germline, CDR1 is SGDLS and CDR2 is YYNGEE. The CDR3 reads CASSTGESYGYTF. The CDR3, as DNA: TGTGCCAGCAGTACAGGGGAATCTTATGGCTACACCTTC.

The V call is TRBV28, the J call TRBJ2-3, with D possibly being TRBD2 (7 bases). Trimming removed 3 bases at V and 1 base at J, with 11 bases between. From germline, CDR1 is MDHEN and CDR2 SYDVKM. The CDR3 is 15 residues long. In DNA form, the CDR3 reads TGTGCCAGCAGTTTCTCGGGGGGCGGCACAGATACGCAGTATTTT. It yields the protein CASSFSGGGTDTQYF.

The DNA of the CDR3 is TGTGCCAGCAGGAGGGGACAGGGTAGTGGCTACACCTTC. It encodes CASRRGQGSGYTF. This chain connects TRBV19 to TRBJ1-2; 9 positions agree with TRBD1. The length of the CDR3 is 13 residues. V shed 9 bases and J 7 bases; nucleotides not matched to a gene: 9. Germline V gene sequence: CDR1 LNHDA, CDR2 SQIVND (reference sequence).

Here the CDR3 DNA reads TGTGCCAGTAGTCATGAGGGCTCGAATCAGCCCCAGCATTTT. This translates into CASSHEGSNQPQHF. The chain combines TRBV19 with TRBJ1-5; no firm D call. The CDR3 contains 14 residues. Germline assignment: CDR1 LNHDA and CDR2 SQIVND (reference sequence). The V end was cut by 5 bases, the J end by 4 bases, with 12 bases between. Full variable domain (rest looked up from reference TRBV19 and TRBJ1-5): DGGITQSPKYLFRKEGQNVTLSCEQNLNHDAMYWYRQDPGQGLRLIYYSQIVNDFQKGDIAEGYSVSREKKESFPLTVTSAQKNPTAFYLCASSHEGSNQPQHFGDGTRLSIL.

The gene calls are TRBV5-1 and TRBJ2-3; a weak D match, TRBD1 (5 bases). V was cut by 2 bases and J by 0 bases, with 7 bases left in between. Germline CDR1 and CDR2: SGHRS and YFSETQ. CDR3 length: 14 residues. The CDR3 sequence: CASSLDSSTDTQYF. CDR3 DNA sequence: TGCGCCAGCAGCTTAGACAGCAGCACAGATACGCAGTATTTT.

This sequence joins TRBV27 and TRBJ2-5, with 8 bases aligning to TRBD2. Trimming at V came to 1 base and at J to 4 bases, leaving 5 bases not matched to a gene. The CDR3 totals 15 residues. Per the germline V gene, CDR1 is MNHEY and CDR2 is SMNVEV (reference sequence). CDR3 in DNA: TGTGCCAGCAGTTTATATACGGGGGGGCCAGAGACCCAGTACTTC. Translating gives CASSLYTGGPETQYF.

J is TRBJ1-2 and V is TRBV9, with D possibly TRBD1 on 6 matching bases. CDR1 SGDLS and CDR2 YYNGEE come from the germline V gene. Trimming cost V 6 bases and J 4 bases, with 13 bases left between them. The CDR3 sequence is 13 residues long. The CDR3, as DNA: TGTGCCAGCACTGCGACAGGAACCTATGGCTACACCTTC. Protein product: CASTATGTYGYTF. The variable domain in full, with the rest retrieved from reference TRBV9 and TRBJ1-2, is DSGVTQTPKHLITATGQRVTLRCSPRSGDLSVYWYQQSLDQGLQFLIQYYNGEERAKGNILERFSAQQFPDLHSELNLSSLELGDSALYFCASTATGTYGYTFGSGTRLTVV.

J is TRBJ2-7 and V is TRBV21-1; the table gives TRBD1 as D, unverified against the DNA. TRBV21-1 is marked as a pseudogene. This CDR3 has 17 residues. Here the CDR3 DNA reads TGTGCCAGCAGCAGGACTCCGGGACAGGGGCTTTCCTACGAGCAGTACTTC. Protein sequence: CASSRTPGQGLSYEQYF.

In its sample, this clone was seen a few times. The rearrangement links TRBV7-2 to TRBJ1-2; the D is unclear. The CDR3 consists of 16 residues. Trimming stripped 2 bases from V and 4 bases from J, with 17 bases between. Germline assignment: CDR1 SGHTA and CDR2 FQGNSA. CDR3 sequence: CASSLNAGWASYGYTF. DNA for the CDR3: TGTGCCAGCAGCTTAAATGCGGGGTGGGCCAGCTATGGCTACACCTTC.

V gene TRBV6-5 combines with J gene TRBJ1-2; D not resolved. This CDR3 has 15 residues. Per germline, CDR1 MNHEY and CDR2 SVGAGI. The V end lost 7 bases, the J end lost 4 bases, and 19 bases lay between the germline ends. In nucleotides, the CDR3 is TGTGCCAGCACCTTAGCCCCCACGAACCCCTATGGCTACACCTTC. Translated, it gives CASTLAPTNPYGYTF.

This chain uses TRBV2 with TRBJ1-1; maybe TRBD1 (5 bases). Germline values: CDR1 SNHLY, CDR2 FYNNEI. V shed 4 bases and J shed 2 bases, with 11 bases lying between them. The CDR3 contains 14 residues. CDR3 in DNA: TGTGCCAGCAGTGTCTTAGGGGTTAACACTGAAGCTTTCTTT. Protein sequence: CASSVLGVNTEAFF.